The 18 T cell receptor beta chains below come from one sample, sequenced in a study of T cells in localized non-small cell lung cancer. This table comes from immunoSEQ multiplex PCR, and its TCRdb copy is limited to in-frame clones, with some not included. Of 50,000 to 75,000 clones listed, around nine tenths are singletons. The sample here was peripheral blood, taken before any cancer treatment. Source of these receptors: a man aged 35 to 69 with stage I squamous cell lung carcinoma.

The chain uses TRBV19 and TRBJ2-1, with D perhaps matching TRBD1 (5 bases). Trimming cost V 8 bases and J 3 bases, with 14 bases left between them. The length of the CDR3 is 14 residues. Germline CDR1 reads LNHDA; CDR2 reads SQIVND (reference sequence). The CDR3 DNA reads as TGTGCCAGTGCCGGACACCTTAACTACAATGAGCAGTTCTTC. Protein: CASAGHLNYNEQFF.

The chain recombines TRBV28 with TRBJ2-1; D not certain. Trimming took 2 bases from V and 2 from J, leaving 4 bases between them. Germline CDR1 reads MDHEN; CDR2 reads SYDVKM. CDR3 length equals 13 residues. The CDR3 region has the DNA TGTGCCAGCAGTTTACCCCCCTACAATGAGCAGTTCTTC. Translation: CASSLPPYNEQFF.

This sequence joins TRBV4-1 and TRBJ1-2, with 8 bases aligning to TRBD1. V was pared by 4 bases and J by 3 bases, with 7 bases of the junction left unmatched. Germline CDR1 reads MGHRA; CDR2 reads YSYEKL. CDR3 length: 15 residues. CDR3 region: CASSREDRADYGYTF. For the CDR3, the DNA is TGCGCCAGCAGCCGAGAGGACAGGGCGGACTATGGCTACACCTTC.

At least ten counts were recorded for this clone. This chain uses TRBV6-4 with TRBJ1-2; possible D gene TRBD1, 6 bases. V lost 2 bases to trimming and J lost 0 bases, with 19 bases between them. The CDR3 is 18 amino acids. Germline V gene lookup returns CDR1 MRHNA and CDR2 SNTAGT. CDR3 residues: CASSDVWQGRDTNYGYTF. The CDR3 DNA is TGTGCCAGCAGTGACGTGTGGCAGGGGCGCGATACTAACTATGGCTACACCTTC.

The chain carries TRBV14 and TRBJ2-5; a possible D gene is TRBD2 (6 bases). Trimming took off 0 bases at V and 2 bases at J, with 16 bases between the two ends. Germline V gene data show CDR1 as SGHDN and CDR2 as FVKESK. The CDR3 consists of 17 residues. The CDR3 DNA reads TGTGCCAGCAGCCAAGATCTGGTTGGCGGGGCGCAAGAGACCCAGTACTTC. It translates to CASSQDLVGGAQETQYF.

The gene calls are TRBV7-3 and TRBJ2-7; D remains ambiguous. Germline CDR1 reads SGHTA; CDR2 reads FQGTGA. There are 15 residues in the CDR3. The germline V and J ends were trimmed by 6 bases and 2 bases, with 17 bases remaining between them. The chain's CDR3 is CASSQDRSTPYEQYF. The CDR3 DNA reads TGTGCCAGCAGTCAGGACCGATCGACCCCCTACGAGCAGTACTTC.

The chain uses TRBV7-8 and TRBJ2-3, with 7 bases matching TRBD1. The CDR3 covers 15 residues. CDR1 is SGHVS and CDR2 is FQNEAQ in the germline V gene. Losses at the gene ends were 0 bases for V and 3 bases for J; bases not matched to a gene: 3. CDR3 sequence reads: CASSLALTGTDTQYF. The CDR3 coding sequence is TGTGCCAGCAGCTTAGCGCTGACAGGGACAGATACGCAGTATTTT.

J is TRBJ2-2 and V is TRBV5-6, with 7 bases aligning to TRBD1. With 5 bases clipped from V and 7 bases from J, the junction kept 5 bases outside the gene matches. The germline gives CDR1 SGHDT, CDR2 YYEEEE. This CDR3 has 13 residues. The CDR3 nucleotides are TGTGCCAGCAGTTTAGGGGGCGGCGGGGAGCTGTTTTTT. Translation gives CASSLGGGGELFF.

DNA of the CDR3: TGTGCCAGCAGCTGGGACAACTACGAGCAGTACTTC. Residues: CASSWDNYEQYF. The chain carries TRBV7-2 and TRBJ2-7, with TRBD1 as a possible D gene (6 bases). The CDR3 loop spans 12 amino acids. With 4 bases removed from V and 3 bases from J, the gap between germline ends came to 7 bases. Germline CDR1 reads SGHTA; CDR2 reads FQGNSA.

This sequence joins TRBV9 and TRBJ1-4; the D gene is possibly TRBD1 (5 bases). The CDR3 spans 18 residues. Germline V gene sequence: CDR1 SGDLS, CDR2 YYNGEE. V shed 0 bases and J shed 5 bases, with 20 bases lying between them. The CDR3 bases are TGTGCCAGCAGCGTAGAAGGATCTCCGGGACCTAAGAATGAAAAACTGTTTTTT. This codes for CASSVEGSPGPKNEKLFF.

About this clone: Other nucleotide sequences from this sample produce the same CDR3. The V and J genes are TRBV5-6 and TRBJ2-5; the match to TRBD2 covers 8 bases. Germline loops: CDR1 SGHDT, CDR2 YYEEEE. After removal of 0 bases from V and 4 bases from J, the junction contained 5 bases not matched to a gene. CDR3 size: 15 residues. The CDR3, as DNA: TGTGCCAGCAGCTTGGTTGCGGGAGGTAGAGAGACCCAGTACTTC. This encodes CASSLVAGGRETQYF.

The CDR3 spells CASSLQGTDTQYF. The CDR3 nucleotides are TGTGCCAGCAGCTTACAGGGCACAGATACGCAGTATTTT. The chain recombines TRBV5-4 with TRBJ2-3; possible D gene TRBD1, 5 bases. The CDR3 has 13 amino acids. Germline V gene data show CDR1 as SGHNT and CDR2 as YYREEE (reference sequence). The germline V and J ends were trimmed by 2 bases and 1 base, with 5 bases remaining between them.

The chain recombines TRBV27 with TRBJ2-7, with 9 bases matching TRBD2. The ends lost 6 bases at V and 3 bases at J; junction bases unmatched: 6. The CDR3 is 14 residues long. CDR1 is MNHEY, CDR2 SMNVEV, per germline (reference sequence). The CDR3: CASSPSGTIYEQYF. DNA for the CDR3: TGTGCCAGCAGCCCTAGCGGGACAATCTACGAGCAGTACTTC.

In its sample, this clone was seen a few times. The rearrangement links TRBV2 to TRBJ2-5; tentatively, D is TRBD2 (6 bases). There are 13 residues in the CDR3. Germline-derived CDR1 and CDR2 are SNHLY and FYNNEI. The germline V and J ends were trimmed by 6 bases and 0 bases, with 8 bases remaining between them. The CDR3 bases are TGTGCCAGCAGGGGACTGTACCAAGAGACCCAGTACTTC. Its protein product is CASRGLYQETQYF.

V and J are TRBV7-9 and TRBJ1-5, with a weak D call TRBD1 (5 bases). The CDR3 extends over 17 amino acids. Trimming left V 1 base short and J 0 bases short, with 13 bases between. CDR1 SEHNR and CDR2 FQNEAQ come from the germline V gene (reference sequence). The DNA for the CDR3 is TGTGCCAGCAGCTTAGTTCCTGGGACGGATAGCAATCAGCCCCAGCATTTT. This translates into CASSLVPGTDSNQPQHF.

The chain joins TRBV7-2 to TRBJ1-3, with D possibly being TRBD1 (5 bases). The CDR3 loop spans 16 amino acids. Deletions cut 1 base from V and 4 bases from J, with 14 bases between. Per the germline V gene, CDR1 is SGHTA and CDR2 is FQGNSA. The CDR3 spells CASSLERGTPGNTIYF. Written as DNA, the CDR3 is TGTGCCAGCAGCTTAGAGCGGGGGACTCCGGGAAACACCATATATTTT.

V and J are TRBV4-2 and TRBJ1-1; D remains ambiguous. Looked up from germline, CDR1 is LGHNA and CDR2 is YNFKEQ. V dropped 4 bases and J dropped 1 base, with 13 bases sitting between them. The CDR3 spans 15 residues. The CDR3 loop reads CASSPDGLRNTEAFF. The DNA for the CDR3 is TGTGCCAGCAGCCCAGACGGGTTAAGGAACACTGAAGCTTTCTTT.

The chain links TRBV4-3 to TRBJ2-1; D is possibly TRBD2 (6 bases). Germline V gene lookup returns CDR1 LGHNA and CDR2 YSLEER. The CDR3 runs to 15 residues. The V gene lost 0 bases and the J gene lost 4 bases, with 10 bases spanning the gap. CDR3 bases: TGCGCCAGCAGCCAAGATTCCGCGGGATACAATGAGCAGTTCTTC. It yields the protein CASSQDSAGYNEQFF.